Each of the 17 T cell receptor beta chains below was sequenced from the same sample in a study of high-grade serous ovarian cancer treatment subgroups. TCRdb's copy holds only in-frame clones and misses some; the assay was immunoSEQ multiplex PCR. This sample has about 4,000 clones; roughly 71% occur once, and the top ten carry roughly 8.2%. The tumor samples were collected prior to definitive surgery or chemotherapy. Specimen: tumor tissue. The receptors were sampled from a human donor with high-grade serous ovarian cancer.

The chain uses TRBV28 and TRBJ2-3, with 7 nucleotides matching TRBD2. The CDR3 runs 14 residues. V shed 3 bases and J 0 bases; nucleotides not matched to a gene: 0. CDR1 and CDR2 (germline): MDHEN, SYDVKM. The CDR3 DNA reads as TGTGCCAGCAGTTTGGGGGGGAGCACAGATACGCAGTATTTT. As protein: CASSLGGSTDTQYF.

This clone is a singleton in its sample. This sequence joins TRBV7-8 and TRBJ1-6, with no clear D. Trimming took off 4 bases at V and 0 bases at J, with 13 bases between the two ends. Germline V gene sequence: CDR1 SGHVS, CDR2 FQNEAQ. The CDR3 runs 17 residues. CDR3 sequence: CASSSRREASYNSPLHF. CDR3 coding DNA: TGTGCCAGCAGCTCTCGACGGGAGGCCTCCTATAATTCACCCCTCCACTTT.

The chain links TRBV10-3 to TRBJ1-2; D perhaps matches TRBD1 (6 bases). The CDR3 has 18 residues. Germline V lookup: CDR1 ENHRY, CDR2 SYGVKD. Trimming took 3 bases from V and 2 from J, leaving 22 bases between them. Written as DNA, the CDR3 is TGTGCCATCAGTGAACCGAGGGGAGGAGGGGGGGAGAACTATGGCTACACCTTC. This encodes CAISEPRGGGGENYGYTF.

The rearrangement links TRBV28 to TRBJ1-3; no clear D gene. The germline gives CDR1 MDHEN, CDR2 SYDVKM. Deletions cut 1 base from V and 4 bases from J, with 20 bases between. CDR3 length equals 18 residues. The CDR3 DNA is TGTGCCAGCAGTTTATTCCGGGAGGTCGGGGTATCGGGAAACACCATATATTTT. Encoded protein: CASSLFREVGVSGNTIYF.

The chain combines TRBV7-2 with TRBJ1-4, with D possibly being TRBD1 (5 bases). Germline loops: CDR1 SGHTA, CDR2 FQGNSA. The CDR3 has 16 residues. V was pared by 1 base and J by 6 bases, with 15 bases between. The CDR3 loop is CASSLVGQAEHEKLFF. The DNA for the CDR3 is TGTGCCAGCAGCTTAGTGGGGCAGGCGGAGCATGAAAAACTGTTTTTT.

This chain joins TRBV13 and TRBJ2-3, with 13 bases that match TRBD2. Germline-derived CDR1 and CDR2 are PRHDT and FYEKMQ (reference sequence). This CDR3 comprises 18 residues. Trimming removed 2 bases from V and 0 bases from J; junction bases left unmatched: 5. CDR3 amino acids: CASSLTSGGAMSTDTQYF. The CDR3 DNA reads TGTGCCAGCAGCTTAACTAGCGGGGGGGCCATGAGCACAGATACGCAGTATTTT.

The rearrangement joins TRBV6-1 to TRBJ2-5, with D perhaps TRBD1 (5 bases). Germline CDR1 and CDR2: MNHNS and SASEGT. Trimming took off 4 bases at V and 5 bases at J, with 5 bases between the two ends. There are 11 residues in the CDR3. The CDR3 region is CASSAGETQYF. CDR3 bases: TGTGCCAGCAGTGCAGGGGAGACCCAGTACTTC.

This clone was counted a few times. V and J are TRBV10-2 and TRBJ2-7, with D tentatively TRBD1 or TRBD2 (7 bases each). Germline CDR1 and CDR2: WSHSY and SAAADI. CDR3 size: 16 residues. Trimming pared 4 bases from V and 1 base from J, leaving 17 bases between. The CDR3 DNA sequence: TGCGCCAGCAGTGTAAGGGGGGGACAGAGATCCTACGAGCAGTACTTC. This encodes CASSVRGGQRSYEQYF.

The rearrangement joins TRBV11-2 to TRBJ2-3, with 7 bases matching TRBD2. V dropped 6 bases and J dropped 0; count of bases not matched to a gene: 6. The CDR3 extends over 15 amino acids. Germline-derived CDR1 and CDR2 are SGHAT and FQNNGV. CDR3 residues: CASRVRRGSTDTQYF. The CDR3, as DNA: TGTGCCAGCAGGGTGAGGCGGGGGAGCACAGATACGCAGTATTTT.

This clone was seen once. The chain joins TRBV9 to TRBJ2-7, with 12 bases lining up with TRBD2. CDR1 and CDR2 from the germline V gene are SGDLS and YYNGEE. Losses at the gene ends were 3 bases for V and 4 bases for J; bases not matched to a gene: 2. The CDR3 is made up of 14 amino acids. CDR3 protein: CASSEGTSGYEQYF. CDR3 in DNA: TGTGCCAGCAGCGAGGGGACTAGCGGGTACGAGCAGTACTTC.

The count of this clone is one. This chain uses TRBV15 with TRBJ2-2; D may match TRBD1 or TRBD2 (5 bases each). The V and J ends lost 0 bases and 6 bases respectively, with 11 bases between them. Germline CDR1 reads LNHNV; CDR2 reads YYDKDF (reference sequence). This CDR3 region has 15 residues. The CDR3 is CATSRDGQGAGELFF. The CDR3 nucleotides are TGTGCCACCAGCAGAGATGGGCAGGGAGCCGGGGAGCTGTTTTTT.

This clone was detected only once. This chain joins TRBV28 and TRBJ2-7; TRBD2 agrees at 10 bases. CDR1 is MDHEN, CDR2 SYDVKM, per germline. V was pared by 7 bases and J by 7 bases, with 10 bases of the junction left unmatched. CDR3 length: 14 amino acids. CDR3 sequence: CASTFQLAGQEQYF. The CDR3 bases are TGTGCCAGCACCTTCCAACTAGCGGGGCAGGAGCAGTACTTC.

The chain couples TRBV5-4 to TRBJ1-2, with 8 bases lining up with TRBD1. J lost 4 bases, V lost 5 bases, and 7 bases had no gene match. The length of the CDR3 is 14 residues. Germline V gives CDR1 SGHNT, CDR2 YYREEE (reference sequence). This CDR3 reads CASSPGTGVYGYTF. For the CDR3, the DNA is TGTGCCAGCAGTCCCGGGACAGGCGTCTATGGCTACACCTTC.

The rearrangement uses TRBV19 and TRBJ1-2; possibly TRBD1 for D (6 bases). The germline V gene has CDR1 LNHDA and CDR2 SQIVND (reference sequence). This CDR3 spans 14 amino acids. Trimming cost V 5 bases and J 4 bases, with 14 bases left between them. CDR3 sequence (DNA): TGTGCCAGTAGTCCATTCTCGACAGGCTATGGCTACACCTTC. Protein: CASSPFSTGYGYTF.

The chain couples TRBV2 to TRBJ1-1; D may be TRBD1 (5 bases). The CDR3 spans 10 residues. The ends were cut back, 6 bases at V and 8 bases at J, with 7 bases in the middle. Germline V gene sequence: CDR1 SNHLY, CDR2 FYNNEI. CDR3 in DNA: TGTGCCAGCAGAGGGGTCGAAGCTTTCTTT. Its protein is CASRGVEAFF. Full variable domain (remainder filled in from reference TRBV2 and TRBJ1-1): EPEVTQTPSHQVTQMGQEVILRCVPISNHLYFYWYRQILGQKVEFLVSFYNNEISEKSEIFDDQFSVERPDGSNFTLKIRSTKLEDSAMYFCASRGVEAFFGQGTRLTVV.

The rearrangement joins TRBV6-5 to TRBJ1-1, with 7 positions matching TRBD1. V shed 8 bases and J 6 bases; nucleotides not matched to a gene: 3. The CDR3 is made up of 11 amino acids. The germline CDR1 and CDR2 sequences are MNHEY and SVGAGI. CDR3 region: CASLGTAEAFF. The CDR3 DNA sequence: TGTGCCAGCTTGGGGACAGCTGAAGCTTTCTTT.

This clone was counted a few times. The chain joins TRBV5-4 to TRBJ2-2, with 7 positions matching TRBD1. Germline V lookup: CDR1 SGHNT, CDR2 YYREEE (reference sequence). The J segment lost 5 bases and the V segment lost 1 base, leaving 5 bases of the junction unmatched. CDR3 length: 15 residues. CDR3 bases: TGTGCCAGCAGCTTGCGACAGGGAGCAACCGGGGAGCTGTTTTTT. Encoded protein: CASSLRQGATGELFF.